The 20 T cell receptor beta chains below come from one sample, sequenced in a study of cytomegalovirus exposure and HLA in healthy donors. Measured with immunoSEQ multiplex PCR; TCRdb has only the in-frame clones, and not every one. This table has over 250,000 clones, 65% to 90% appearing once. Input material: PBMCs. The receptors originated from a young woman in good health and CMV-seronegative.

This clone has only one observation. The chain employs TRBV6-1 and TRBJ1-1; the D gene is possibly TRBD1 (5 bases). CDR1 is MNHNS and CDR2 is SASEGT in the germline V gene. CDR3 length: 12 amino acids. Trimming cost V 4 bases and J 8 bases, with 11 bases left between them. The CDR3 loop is CASSVDSWEAFF. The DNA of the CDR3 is TGTGCCAGCAGTGTCGACAGCTGGGAAGCTTTCTTT.

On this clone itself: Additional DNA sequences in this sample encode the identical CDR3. The DNA of the CDR3 is TGTGCCAGCAGCTTTTCGGTGAACACTGAAGCTTTCTTT. It is translated as CASSFSVNTEAFF. The chain couples TRBV11-2 to TRBJ1-1; D is ambiguous. Germline V gene lookup returns CDR1 SGHAT and CDR2 FQNNGV. V was trimmed by 3 bases and J by 0 bases, leaving 5 bases between them. The CDR3 is made up of 13 amino acids. Full variable domain (missing parts from reference TRBV11-2 and TRBJ1-1): EAGVAQSPRYKIIEKRQSVAFWCNPISGHATLYWYQQILGQGPKLLIQFQNNGVVDDSQLPKDRFSAERLKGVDSTLKIQPAKLEDSAVYLCASSFSVNTEAFFGQGTRLTVV.

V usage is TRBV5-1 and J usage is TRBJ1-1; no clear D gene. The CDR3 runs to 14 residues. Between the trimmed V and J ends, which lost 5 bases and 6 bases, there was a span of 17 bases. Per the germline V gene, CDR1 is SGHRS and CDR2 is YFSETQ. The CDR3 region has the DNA TGCGCCAGCAGGTTGTTCGGAGGGAGCCCTGAAGCTTTCTTT. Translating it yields CASRLFGGSPEAFF.

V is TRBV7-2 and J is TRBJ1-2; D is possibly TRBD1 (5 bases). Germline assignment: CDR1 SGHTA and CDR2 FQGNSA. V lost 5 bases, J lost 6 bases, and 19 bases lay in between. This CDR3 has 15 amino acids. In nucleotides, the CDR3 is TGTGCCAGCAGCCCTAGGGGCGACTGGAAGAATGGCTACACCTTC. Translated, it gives CASSPRGDWKNGYTF.

CDR3 nucleotides: TGTGCCAGCAGCTCCCCTGCAGGGGGTTATTCCTACGAGCAGTACTTC. Its translation: CASSSPAGGYSYEQYF. The chain uses TRBV7-2 and TRBJ2-7, with 7 bases that match TRBD1. The V and J ends lost 4 bases and 1 base, in that order; junction bases with no gene match: 10. The CDR3 consists of 16 residues. The germline V gene has CDR1 SGHTA and CDR2 FQGNSA.

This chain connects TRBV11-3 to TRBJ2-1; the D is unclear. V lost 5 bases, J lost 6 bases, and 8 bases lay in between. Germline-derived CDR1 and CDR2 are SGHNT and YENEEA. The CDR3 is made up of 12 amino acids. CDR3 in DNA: TGTGCCAGCAGCCCAATCAGCAATGAGCAGTTCTTC. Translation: CASSPISNEQFF.

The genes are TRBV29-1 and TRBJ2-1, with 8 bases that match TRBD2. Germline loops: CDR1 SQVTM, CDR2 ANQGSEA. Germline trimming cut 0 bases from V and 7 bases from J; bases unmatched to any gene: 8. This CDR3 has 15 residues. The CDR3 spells CSVEEGAGGRNEQFF. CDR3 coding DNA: TGCAGCGTTGAAGAAGGGGCGGGAGGTAGAAATGAGCAGTTCTTC.

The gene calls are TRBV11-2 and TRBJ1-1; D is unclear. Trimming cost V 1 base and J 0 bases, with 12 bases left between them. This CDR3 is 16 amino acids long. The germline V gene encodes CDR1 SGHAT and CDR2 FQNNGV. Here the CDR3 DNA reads TGTGCCAGCAGCTTAGTATCCCCCTCAGTGAACACTGAAGCTTTCTTT. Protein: CASSLVSPSVNTEAFF.

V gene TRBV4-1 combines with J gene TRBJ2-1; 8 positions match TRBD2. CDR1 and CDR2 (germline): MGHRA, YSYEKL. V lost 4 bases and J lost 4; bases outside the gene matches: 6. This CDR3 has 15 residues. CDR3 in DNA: TGCGCCAGCAGCCTCGGGGGGGCGGGATACAATGAGCAGTTCTTC. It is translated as CASSLGGAGYNEQFF.

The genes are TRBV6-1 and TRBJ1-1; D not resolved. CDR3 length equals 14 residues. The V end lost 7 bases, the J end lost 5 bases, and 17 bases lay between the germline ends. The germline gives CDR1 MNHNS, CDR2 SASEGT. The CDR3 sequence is CASTPRPPVTEAFF. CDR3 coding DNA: TGTGCCAGCACACCACGTCCGCCAGTGACTGAAGCTTTCTTT.

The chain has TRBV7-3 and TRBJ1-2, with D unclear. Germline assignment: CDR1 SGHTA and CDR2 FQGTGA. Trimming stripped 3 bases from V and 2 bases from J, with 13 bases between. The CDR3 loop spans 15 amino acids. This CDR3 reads CASSFTPGVNYGYTF. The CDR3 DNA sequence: TGTGCCAGCAGCTTCACGCCCGGGGTGAACTATGGCTACACCTTC.

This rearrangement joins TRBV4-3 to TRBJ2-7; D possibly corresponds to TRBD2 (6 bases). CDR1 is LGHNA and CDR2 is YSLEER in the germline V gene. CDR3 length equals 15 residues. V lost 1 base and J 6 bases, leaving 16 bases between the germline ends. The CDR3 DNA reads TGCGCCAGCAGCCAAGGCGGGGAGTTTAGGGGCGAGCAGTACTTC. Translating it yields CASSQGGEFRGEQYF.

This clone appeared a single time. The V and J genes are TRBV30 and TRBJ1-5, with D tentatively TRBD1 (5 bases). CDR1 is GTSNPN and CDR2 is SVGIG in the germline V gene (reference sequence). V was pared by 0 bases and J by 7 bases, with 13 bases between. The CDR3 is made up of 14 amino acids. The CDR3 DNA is TGTGCCTGGAGTGTAGATGGGGCTAAGCAGCCCCAGCATTTT. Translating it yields CAWSVDGAKQPQHF.

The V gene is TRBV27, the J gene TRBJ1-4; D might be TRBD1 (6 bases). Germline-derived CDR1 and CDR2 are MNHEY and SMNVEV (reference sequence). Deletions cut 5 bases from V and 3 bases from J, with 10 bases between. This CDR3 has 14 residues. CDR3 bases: TGTGCCAGCAGTCAACAGGGTTCTAATGAAAAACTGTTTTTT. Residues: CASSQQGSNEKLFF.

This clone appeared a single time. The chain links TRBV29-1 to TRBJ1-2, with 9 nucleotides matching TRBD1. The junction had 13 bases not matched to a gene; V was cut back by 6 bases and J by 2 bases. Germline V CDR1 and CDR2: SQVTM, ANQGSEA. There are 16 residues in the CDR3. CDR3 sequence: CSVAGTGSKRNYGYTF. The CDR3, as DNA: TGCAGCGTGGCCGGGACAGGGTCGAAACGGAACTATGGCTACACCTTC.

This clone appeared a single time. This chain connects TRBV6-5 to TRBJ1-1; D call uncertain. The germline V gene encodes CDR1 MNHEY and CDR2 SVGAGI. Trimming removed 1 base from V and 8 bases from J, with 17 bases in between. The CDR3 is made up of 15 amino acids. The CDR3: CASSYWAEPDREAFF. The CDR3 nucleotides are TGTGCCAGCAGTTACTGGGCAGAGCCCGACCGGGAAGCTTTCTTT.

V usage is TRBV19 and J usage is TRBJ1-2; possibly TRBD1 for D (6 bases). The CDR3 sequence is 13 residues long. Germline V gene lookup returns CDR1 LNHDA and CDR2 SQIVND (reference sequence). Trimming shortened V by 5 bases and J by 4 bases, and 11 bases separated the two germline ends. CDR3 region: CASSPTGLYGYTF. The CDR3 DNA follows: TGTGCCAGTAGTCCGACAGGCCTCTATGGCTACACCTTC.

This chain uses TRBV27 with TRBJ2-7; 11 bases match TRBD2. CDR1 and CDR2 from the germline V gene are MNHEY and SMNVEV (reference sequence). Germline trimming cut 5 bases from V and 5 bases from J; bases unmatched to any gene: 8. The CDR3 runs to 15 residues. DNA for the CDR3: TGTGCCAGCAGTCCACCTAGCGGGAGGTCCCACGAGCAGTACTTC. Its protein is CASSPPSGRSHEQYF.

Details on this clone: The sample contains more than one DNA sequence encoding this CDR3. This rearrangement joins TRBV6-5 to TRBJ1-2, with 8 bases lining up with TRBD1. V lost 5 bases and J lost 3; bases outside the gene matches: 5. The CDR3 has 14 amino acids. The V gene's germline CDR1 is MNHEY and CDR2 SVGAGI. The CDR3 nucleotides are TGTGCCAGCAGTCTGGGACAGGCCTACTATGGCTACACCTTC. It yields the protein CASSLGQAYYGYTF.

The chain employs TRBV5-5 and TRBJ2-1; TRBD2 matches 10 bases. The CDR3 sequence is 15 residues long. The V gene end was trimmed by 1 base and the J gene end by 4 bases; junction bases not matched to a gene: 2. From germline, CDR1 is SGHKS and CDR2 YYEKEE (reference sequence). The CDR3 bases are TGTGCCAGCAGCTTGCCTAGCGGGGGATACAATGAGCAGTTCTTC. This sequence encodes CASSLPSGGYNEQFF.